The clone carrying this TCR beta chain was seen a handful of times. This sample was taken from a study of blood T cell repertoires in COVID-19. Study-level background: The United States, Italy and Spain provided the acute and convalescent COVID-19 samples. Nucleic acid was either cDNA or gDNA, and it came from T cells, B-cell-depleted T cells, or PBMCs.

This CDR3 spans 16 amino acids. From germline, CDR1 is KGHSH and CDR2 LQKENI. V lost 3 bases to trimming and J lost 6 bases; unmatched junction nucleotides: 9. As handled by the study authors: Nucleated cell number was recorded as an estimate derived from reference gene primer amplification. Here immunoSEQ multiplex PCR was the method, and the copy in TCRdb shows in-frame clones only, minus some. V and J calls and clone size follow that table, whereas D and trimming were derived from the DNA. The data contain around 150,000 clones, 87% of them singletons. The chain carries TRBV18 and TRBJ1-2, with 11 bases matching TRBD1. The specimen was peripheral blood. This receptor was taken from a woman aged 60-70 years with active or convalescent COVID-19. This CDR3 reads CASSPNPGQGVDGYTF. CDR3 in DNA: TGTGCCAGCTCACCTAATCCGGGACAGGGGGTTGATGGCTACACCTTC.